This T cell receptor beta chain was captured by sequencing in a study of T cells in Graves' hyperthyroidism and ophthalmopathy. This clonotype was counted a few times. The CDR3 spans 14 residues. J was trimmed by 5 bases and V by 2 bases; bases with no gene match: 5. Per germline, CDR1 LNHNV and CDR2 YYDKDF (reference sequence). Using RNA transcripts as the source, TCR beta CDR3 regions were amplified. HTBI primers were used for first-round RT-PCR of the TCR CDR3. MiXCR was run by TCRdb on the multiplex PCR reads, yielding one entry per CDR3 protein. The sample lists 450,000 to 700,000 distinct CDR3 sequences, 35% to 55% occurring once.

The chain recombines TRBV15 with TRBJ2-5, with 7 bases that match TRBD1. The receptor's source is an adult woman with Graves' disease, either hyperthyroidism or ophthalmopathy (not recorded which). The sequenced material came from peripheral blood or thyroid tissue (not recorded which). This CDR3 is CATSRTRQGETQYF. CDR3 in DNA: TGTGCCACCAGCAGAACTAGACAGGGTGAGACCCAGTACTTC.